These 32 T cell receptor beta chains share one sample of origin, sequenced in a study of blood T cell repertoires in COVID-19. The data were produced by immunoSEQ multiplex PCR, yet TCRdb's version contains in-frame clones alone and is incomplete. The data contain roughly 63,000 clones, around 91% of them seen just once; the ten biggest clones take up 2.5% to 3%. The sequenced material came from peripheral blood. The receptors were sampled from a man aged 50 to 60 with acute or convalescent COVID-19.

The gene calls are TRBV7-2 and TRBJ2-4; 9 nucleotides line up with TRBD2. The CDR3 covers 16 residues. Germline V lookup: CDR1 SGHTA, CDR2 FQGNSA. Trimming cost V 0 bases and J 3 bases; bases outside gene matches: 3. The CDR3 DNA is TGTGCCAGCAGCTTAGCGGCGGGAGGGGTCAAAAACATTCAGTACTTC. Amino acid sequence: CASSLAAGGVKNIQYF.

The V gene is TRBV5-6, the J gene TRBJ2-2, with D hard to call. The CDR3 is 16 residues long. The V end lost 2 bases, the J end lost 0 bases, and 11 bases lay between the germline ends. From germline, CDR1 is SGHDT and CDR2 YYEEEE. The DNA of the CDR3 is TGTGCCAGCAGCTTACTTAGTGGGCCGAACACCGGGGAGCTGTTTTTT. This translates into CASSLLSGPNTGELFF.

The CDR3 sequence is CASSRQGSGELFF. CDR3 in DNA: TGTGCCAGCAGCCGACAGGGCTCCGGGGAGCTGTTTTTT. The chain combines TRBV12-3 or TRBV12-4 with TRBJ2-2; 7 bases are shared with TRBD1. The CDR3 consists of 13 residues. The ends lost 6 bases at V and 6 bases at J; junction bases unmatched: 4.

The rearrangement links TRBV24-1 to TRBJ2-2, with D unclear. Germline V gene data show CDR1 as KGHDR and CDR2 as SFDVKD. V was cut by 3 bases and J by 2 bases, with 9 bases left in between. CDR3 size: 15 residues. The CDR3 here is CATSDGQENTGELFF. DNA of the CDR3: TGTGCCACCAGTGATGGCCAGGAAAACACCGGGGAGCTGTTTTTT.

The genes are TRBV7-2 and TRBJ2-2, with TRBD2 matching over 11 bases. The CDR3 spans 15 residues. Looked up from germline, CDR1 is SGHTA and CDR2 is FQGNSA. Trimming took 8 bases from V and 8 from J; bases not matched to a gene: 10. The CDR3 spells CASFPPSSGRGELFF. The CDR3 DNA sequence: TGTGCCAGCTTTCCGCCATCTAGCGGGAGGGGGGAGCTGTTTTTT.

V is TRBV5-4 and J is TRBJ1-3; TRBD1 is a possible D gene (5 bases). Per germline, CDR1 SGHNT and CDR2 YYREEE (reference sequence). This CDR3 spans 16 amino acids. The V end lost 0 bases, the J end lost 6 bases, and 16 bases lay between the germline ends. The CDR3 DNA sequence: TGTGCCAGCAGCTTGGGACTTTCAGGGATTGAAAACACCATATATTTT. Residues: CASSLGLSGIENTIYF. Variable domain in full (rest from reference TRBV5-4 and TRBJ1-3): ETGVTQSPTHLIKTRGQQVTLRCSSQSGHNTVSWYQQALGQGPQFIFQYYREEENGRGNFPPRFSGLQFPNYSSELNVNALELDDSALYLCASSLGLSGIENTIYFGEGSWLTVV.

The CDR3 reads CSVEGPGGNEQFF. The CDR3 DNA reads as TGCAGCGTTGAAGGTCCAGGAGGCAATGAGCAGTTCTTC. The chain couples TRBV29-1 to TRBJ2-1, with a weak D call TRBD2 (5 bases). The V gene's germline CDR1 is SQVTM and CDR2 ANQGSEA. The CDR3 covers 13 residues. V lost 1 base and J lost 6, with 10 bases in between.

The CDR3: CASSLAPGASQPQHF. The CDR3 DNA follows: TGTGCCAGCAGCTTAGCTCCAGGGGCAAGCCAGCCCCAGCATTTT. The gene calls are TRBV7-2 and TRBJ1-5, with D perhaps TRBD1 (6 bases). Germline CDR1 reads SGHTA; CDR2 reads FQGNSA. The CDR3 is made up of 15 amino acids. Trimming stripped 0 bases from V and 7 bases from J, with 13 bases between.

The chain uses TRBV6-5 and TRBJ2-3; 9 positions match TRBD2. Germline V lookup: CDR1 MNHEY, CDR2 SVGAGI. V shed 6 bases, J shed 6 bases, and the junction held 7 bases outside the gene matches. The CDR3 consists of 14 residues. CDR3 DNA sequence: TGTGCCAGCAGACCTAGCGGGGTCAGGGATACGCAGTATTTT. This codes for CASRPSGVRDTQYF.

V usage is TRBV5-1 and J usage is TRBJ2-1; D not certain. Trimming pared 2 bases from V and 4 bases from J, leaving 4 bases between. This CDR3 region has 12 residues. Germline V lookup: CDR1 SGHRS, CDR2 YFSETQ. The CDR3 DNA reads TGCGCCAGCAGCTTCTCTTACAATGAGCAGTTCTTC. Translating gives CASSFSYNEQFF.

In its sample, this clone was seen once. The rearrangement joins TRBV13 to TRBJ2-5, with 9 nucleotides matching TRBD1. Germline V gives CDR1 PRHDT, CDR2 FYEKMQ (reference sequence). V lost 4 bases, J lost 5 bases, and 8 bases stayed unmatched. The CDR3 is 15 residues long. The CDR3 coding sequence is TGTGCCAGCAGCTACGGGACAGGGATAGGCGAGACCCAGTACTTC. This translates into CASSYGTGIGETQYF. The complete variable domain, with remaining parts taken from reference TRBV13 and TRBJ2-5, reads AAGVIQSPRHLIKEKRETATLKCYPIPRHDTVYWYQQGPGQDPQFLISFYEKMQSDKGSIPDRFSAQQFSDYHSELNMSSLELGDSALYFCASSYGTGIGETQYFGPGTRLLVL.

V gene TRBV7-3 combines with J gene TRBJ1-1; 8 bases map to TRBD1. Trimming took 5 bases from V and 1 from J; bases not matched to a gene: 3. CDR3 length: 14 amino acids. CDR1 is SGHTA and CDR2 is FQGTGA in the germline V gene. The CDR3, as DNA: TGTGCCAGCAGCCCGACAGGGGCGAACACTGAAGCTTTCTTT. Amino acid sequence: CASSPTGANTEAFF.

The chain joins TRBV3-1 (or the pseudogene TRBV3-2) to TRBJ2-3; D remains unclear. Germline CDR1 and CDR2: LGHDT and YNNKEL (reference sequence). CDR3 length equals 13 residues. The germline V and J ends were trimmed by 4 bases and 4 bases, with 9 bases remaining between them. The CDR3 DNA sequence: TGTGCCAGCAGCCTGTATCTAGCAGATACGCAGTATTTT. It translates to CASSLYLADTQYF.

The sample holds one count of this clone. CDR3 coding DNA: TGCGCCAGCAGCCAAGACCAGGCCCGCACAGATACGCAGTATTTT. Amino acid sequence: CASSQDQARTDTQYF. The V and J genes are TRBV4-3 and TRBJ2-3; D call uncertain. From germline, CDR1 is LGHNA and CDR2 YSLEER. The CDR3 extends over 15 amino acids. Trimming took off 0 bases at V and 1 base at J, with 8 bases between the two ends.

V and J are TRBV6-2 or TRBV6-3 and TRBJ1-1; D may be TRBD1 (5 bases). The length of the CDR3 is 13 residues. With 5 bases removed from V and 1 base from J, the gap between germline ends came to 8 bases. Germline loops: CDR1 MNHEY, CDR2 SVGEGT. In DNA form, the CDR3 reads TGTGCCAGCAGTAAAGGGGAGAACACTGAAGCTTTCTTT. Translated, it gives CASSKGENTEAFF.

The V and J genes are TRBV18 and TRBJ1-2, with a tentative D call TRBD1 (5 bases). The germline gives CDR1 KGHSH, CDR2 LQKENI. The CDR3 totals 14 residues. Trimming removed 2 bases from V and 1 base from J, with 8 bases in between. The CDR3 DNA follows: TGTGCCAGCTCACCAGCCGGACATAACTATGGCTACACCTTC. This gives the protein CASSPAGHNYGYTF.

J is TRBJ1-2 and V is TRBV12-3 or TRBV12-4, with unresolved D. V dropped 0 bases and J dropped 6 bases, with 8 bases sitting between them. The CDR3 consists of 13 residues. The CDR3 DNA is TGTGCCAGCAGTTTAGCAGTCACAGATGGCTACACCTTC. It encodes CASSLAVTDGYTF.

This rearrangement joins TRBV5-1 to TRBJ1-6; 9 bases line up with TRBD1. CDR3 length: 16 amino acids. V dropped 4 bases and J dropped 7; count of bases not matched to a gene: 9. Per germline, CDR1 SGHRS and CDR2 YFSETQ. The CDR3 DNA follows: TGCGCCAGCAGCACATACTCGGGACAGGGAAATTCACCCCTCCACTTT. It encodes CASSTYSGQGNSPLHF.

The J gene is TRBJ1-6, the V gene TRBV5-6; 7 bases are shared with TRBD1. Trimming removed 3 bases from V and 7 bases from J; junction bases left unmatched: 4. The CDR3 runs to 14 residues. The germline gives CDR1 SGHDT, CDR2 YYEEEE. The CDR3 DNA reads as TGTGCCAGCAGCTGGGGACAGATAAATTCACCCCTCCACTTT. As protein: CASSWGQINSPLHF.

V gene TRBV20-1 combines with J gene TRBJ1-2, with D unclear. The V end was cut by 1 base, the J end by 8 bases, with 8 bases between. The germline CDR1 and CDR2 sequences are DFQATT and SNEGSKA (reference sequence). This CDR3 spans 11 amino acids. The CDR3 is CSARVFGGYTF. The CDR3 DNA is TGCAGTGCTAGAGTCTTTGGCGGCTACACCTTC.

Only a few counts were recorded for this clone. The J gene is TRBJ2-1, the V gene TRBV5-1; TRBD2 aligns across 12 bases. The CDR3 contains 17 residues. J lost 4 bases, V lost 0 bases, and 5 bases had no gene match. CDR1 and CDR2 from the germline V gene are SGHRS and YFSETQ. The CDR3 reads CASSLGTSGKYYNEQFF. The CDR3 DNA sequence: TGCGCCAGCAGCTTGGGGACTAGCGGGAAATATTACAATGAGCAGTTCTTC.

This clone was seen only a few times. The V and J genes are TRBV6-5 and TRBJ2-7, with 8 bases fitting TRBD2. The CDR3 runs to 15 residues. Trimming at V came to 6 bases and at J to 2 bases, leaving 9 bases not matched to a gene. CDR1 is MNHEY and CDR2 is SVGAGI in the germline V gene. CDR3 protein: CASRFPKRETYEQYV. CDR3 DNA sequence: TGTGCCAGCAGATTCCCTAAGCGGGAGACCTACGAGCAGTACGTC.

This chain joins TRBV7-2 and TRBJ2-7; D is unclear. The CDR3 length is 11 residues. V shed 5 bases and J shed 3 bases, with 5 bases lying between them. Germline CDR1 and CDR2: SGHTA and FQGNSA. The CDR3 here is CASSRSYEQYF. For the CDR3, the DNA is TGTGCCAGCAGCCGGAGCTACGAGCAGTACTTC.

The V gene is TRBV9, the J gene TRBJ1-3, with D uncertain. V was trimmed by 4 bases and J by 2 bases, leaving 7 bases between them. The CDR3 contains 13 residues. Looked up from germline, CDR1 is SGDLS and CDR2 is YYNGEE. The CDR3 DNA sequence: TGTGCCAGCAGCTCCACAACTGGAAACACCATATATTTT. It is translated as CASSSTTGNTIYF.

The CDR3: CASSTAGTGAGELFF. The CDR3 bases are TGTGCCAGCAGCACGGCCGGGACAGGGGCCGGGGAGCTGTTTTTT. V and J are TRBV7-9 and TRBJ2-2; 10 nucleotides agree with TRBD1. There are 15 residues in the CDR3. Germline loops: CDR1 SEHNR, CDR2 FQNEAQ (reference sequence). V dropped 5 bases and J dropped 6; count of bases not matched to a gene: 6.

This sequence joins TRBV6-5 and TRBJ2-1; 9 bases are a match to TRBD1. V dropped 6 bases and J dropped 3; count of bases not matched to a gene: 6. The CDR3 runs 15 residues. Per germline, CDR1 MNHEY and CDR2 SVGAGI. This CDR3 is CASRPDRGFYNEQFF. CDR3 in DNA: TGTGCCAGCAGACCTGACAGGGGGTTCTACAATGAGCAGTTCTTC.

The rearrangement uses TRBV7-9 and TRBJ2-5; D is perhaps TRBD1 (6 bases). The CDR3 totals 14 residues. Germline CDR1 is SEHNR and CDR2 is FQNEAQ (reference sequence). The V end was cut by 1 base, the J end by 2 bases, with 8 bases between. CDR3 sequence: CASSLGTAQETQYF. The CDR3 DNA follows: TGTGCCAGCAGCTTAGGGACAGCTCAAGAGACCCAGTACTTC.

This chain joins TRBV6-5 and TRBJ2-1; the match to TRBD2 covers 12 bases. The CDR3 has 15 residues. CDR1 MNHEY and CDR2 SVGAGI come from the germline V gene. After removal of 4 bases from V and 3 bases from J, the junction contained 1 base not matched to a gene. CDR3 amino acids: CASSSGLAGYNEQFF. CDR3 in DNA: TGTGCCAGCAGTTCGGGACTAGCGGGCTACAATGAGCAGTTCTTC.

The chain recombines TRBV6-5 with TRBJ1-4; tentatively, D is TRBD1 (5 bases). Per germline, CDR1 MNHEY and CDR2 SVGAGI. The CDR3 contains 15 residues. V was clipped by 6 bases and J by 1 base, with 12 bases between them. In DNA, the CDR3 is TGTGCCAGCAGACCGAACCAGGGAACTAATGAAAAACTGTTTTTT. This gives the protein CASRPNQGTNEKLFF.

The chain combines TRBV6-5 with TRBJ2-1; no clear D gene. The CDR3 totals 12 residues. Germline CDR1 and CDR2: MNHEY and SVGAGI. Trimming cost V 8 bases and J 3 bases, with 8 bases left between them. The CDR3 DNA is TGTGCCAGCGGAGTAGGCTACAATGAGCAGTTCTTC. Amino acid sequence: CASGVGYNEQFF.

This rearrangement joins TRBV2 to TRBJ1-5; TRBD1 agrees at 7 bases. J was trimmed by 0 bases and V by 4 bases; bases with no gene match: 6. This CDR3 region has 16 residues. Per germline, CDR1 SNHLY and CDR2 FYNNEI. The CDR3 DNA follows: TGTGCCAGCAGTGCTATGTCAGGGGGTAGCAATCAGCCCCAGCATTTT. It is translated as CASSAMSGGSNQPQHF.

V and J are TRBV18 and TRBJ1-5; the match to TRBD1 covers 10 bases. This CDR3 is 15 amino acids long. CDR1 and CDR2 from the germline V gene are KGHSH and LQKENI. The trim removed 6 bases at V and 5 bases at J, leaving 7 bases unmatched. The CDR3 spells CASSLAGQGYQPQHF. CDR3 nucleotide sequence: TGTGCCAGCTCCCTGGCGGGACAGGGGTATCAGCCCCAGCATTTT.